This TCR beta chain was captured in a study of CD8+ T cells in alopecia areata. At the level of the study: Tofacitinib exposure lasted 6 to 18 months, followed by 6 months off drug.

Comment on this clone: Its specificity is not known.

Whole-study findings and limits: Normal scalp had lower clonality than lesional scalp, with alopecia totalis/universalis lesions showing this most strongly.

Investigators isolated RNA and reverse transcribed it into cDNA to act as the sequencing template. The protocol was immunoSEQ multiplex PCR, while the TCRdb copy is restricted to in-frame clones and leaves out a portion. The table lists over 200,000 clones, 50% to 60% of them singletons. Germline trimming cut 4 bases from V and 4 bases from J; bases unmatched to any gene: 5. There are 15 residues in the CDR3. CDR1 is SGHRS and CDR2 is YFSETQ in the germline V gene. The receptor was derived from a human donor with alopecia areata. Sequenced material: CD4+ T cells sorted from blood, taken at week 0. The chain has TRBV5-1 and TRBJ2-2, with 9 bases that match TRBD1. CDR3 sequence: CASSLDRGGTGELFF. Here the CDR3 DNA reads TGCGCCAGCAGCCTGGACAGGGGAGGCACCGGGGAGCTGTTTTTT. Filled out from reference TRBV5-1 and TRBJ2-2, the complete variable domain reads KAGVTQTPRYLIKTRGQQVTLSCSPISGHRSVSWYQQTPGQGLQFLFEYFSETQRNKGNFPGRFSGRQFSNSRSEMNVSTLELGDSALYLCASSLDRGGTGELFFGEGSRLTVL.